Listed here are 6 T cell receptor beta chains from one sample, sequenced in a study of blood T cell repertoires in COVID-19. Sequenced by immunoSEQ multiplex PCR; TCRdb stores in-frame clones only, minus some. Among approximately 270,000 clones listed, roughly 89% were seen once. The sample taken for sequencing was PBMCs or T cells enriched from blood (not recorded which). The source is a woman aged 55 to 70 who had recovered from COVID-19.

The chain carries TRBV5-6 and TRBJ2-7; D might be TRBD2 (6 bases). CDR3 length equals 14 residues. The V gene's germline CDR1 is SGHDT and CDR2 YYEEEE. V lost 0 bases and J 3 bases, leaving 10 bases between the germline ends. The CDR3 nucleotides are TGTGCCAGCAGCTTGGGCCAGGGAGGCTACGAGCAGTACTTC. It codes for CASSLGQGGYEQYF.

The chain recombines TRBV5-1 with TRBJ2-3, with 9 bases aligning to TRBD1. The CDR3 spans 15 residues. From germline, CDR1 is SGHRS and CDR2 YFSETQ. Trimming removed 4 bases from V and 3 bases from J; junction bases left unmatched: 6. The CDR3 loop reads CASSPRGQGTDTQYF. CDR3 bases: TGCGCCAGCAGCCCGCGTGGACAGGGGACAGATACGCAGTATTTT.

This chain links TRBV10-3 with TRBJ2-2; a possible D gene is TRBD1 (6 bases). Germline CDR1 and CDR2: ENHRY and SYGVKD. The CDR3 is 14 residues long. Between the trimmed V and J ends, which lost 5 bases and 1 base, there was a span of 8 bases. CDR3 sequence (DNA): TGTGCCATCAGTCCGGGACAGAACACCGGGGAGCTGTTTTTT. Translating it yields CAISPGQNTGELFF.

This clone was counted a few times. The J gene is TRBJ1-4, the V gene TRBV3-1 (or the pseudogene TRBV3-2), with D hard to call. The V and J ends lost 1 base and 8 bases respectively, with 11 bases between them. Germline V CDR1 and CDR2: LGHDT, YNNKEL (reference sequence). This CDR3 is 14 amino acids long. This CDR3 reads CASSQGTGREKLFF. The CDR3 nucleotides read TGTGCCAGCAGCCAAGGGACGGGGAGGGAAAAACTGTTTTTT.

V and J are TRBV20-1 and TRBJ2-1, with 10 nucleotides matching TRBD2. Germline loops: CDR1 DFQATT, CDR2 SNEGSKA (reference sequence). CDR3 length equals 14 residues. J was trimmed by 7 bases and V by 3 bases; bases with no gene match: 6. CDR3 in amino acids: CSASELAGVNEQFF. The CDR3 DNA sequence: TGCAGTGCTAGTGAGCTAGCGGGGGTGAATGAGCAGTTCTTC.

This chain links TRBV7-9 with TRBJ1-2; D is perhaps TRBD1 (6 bases). Per the germline V gene, CDR1 is SEHNR and CDR2 is FQNEAQ (reference sequence). The CDR3 runs to 12 residues. Trimming removed 5 bases from V and 6 bases from J, with 10 bases in between. CDR3 nucleotide sequence: TGTGCCAGCAGCGTAAACAGGGATGGCTACACCTTC. This gives the protein CASSVNRDGYTF.